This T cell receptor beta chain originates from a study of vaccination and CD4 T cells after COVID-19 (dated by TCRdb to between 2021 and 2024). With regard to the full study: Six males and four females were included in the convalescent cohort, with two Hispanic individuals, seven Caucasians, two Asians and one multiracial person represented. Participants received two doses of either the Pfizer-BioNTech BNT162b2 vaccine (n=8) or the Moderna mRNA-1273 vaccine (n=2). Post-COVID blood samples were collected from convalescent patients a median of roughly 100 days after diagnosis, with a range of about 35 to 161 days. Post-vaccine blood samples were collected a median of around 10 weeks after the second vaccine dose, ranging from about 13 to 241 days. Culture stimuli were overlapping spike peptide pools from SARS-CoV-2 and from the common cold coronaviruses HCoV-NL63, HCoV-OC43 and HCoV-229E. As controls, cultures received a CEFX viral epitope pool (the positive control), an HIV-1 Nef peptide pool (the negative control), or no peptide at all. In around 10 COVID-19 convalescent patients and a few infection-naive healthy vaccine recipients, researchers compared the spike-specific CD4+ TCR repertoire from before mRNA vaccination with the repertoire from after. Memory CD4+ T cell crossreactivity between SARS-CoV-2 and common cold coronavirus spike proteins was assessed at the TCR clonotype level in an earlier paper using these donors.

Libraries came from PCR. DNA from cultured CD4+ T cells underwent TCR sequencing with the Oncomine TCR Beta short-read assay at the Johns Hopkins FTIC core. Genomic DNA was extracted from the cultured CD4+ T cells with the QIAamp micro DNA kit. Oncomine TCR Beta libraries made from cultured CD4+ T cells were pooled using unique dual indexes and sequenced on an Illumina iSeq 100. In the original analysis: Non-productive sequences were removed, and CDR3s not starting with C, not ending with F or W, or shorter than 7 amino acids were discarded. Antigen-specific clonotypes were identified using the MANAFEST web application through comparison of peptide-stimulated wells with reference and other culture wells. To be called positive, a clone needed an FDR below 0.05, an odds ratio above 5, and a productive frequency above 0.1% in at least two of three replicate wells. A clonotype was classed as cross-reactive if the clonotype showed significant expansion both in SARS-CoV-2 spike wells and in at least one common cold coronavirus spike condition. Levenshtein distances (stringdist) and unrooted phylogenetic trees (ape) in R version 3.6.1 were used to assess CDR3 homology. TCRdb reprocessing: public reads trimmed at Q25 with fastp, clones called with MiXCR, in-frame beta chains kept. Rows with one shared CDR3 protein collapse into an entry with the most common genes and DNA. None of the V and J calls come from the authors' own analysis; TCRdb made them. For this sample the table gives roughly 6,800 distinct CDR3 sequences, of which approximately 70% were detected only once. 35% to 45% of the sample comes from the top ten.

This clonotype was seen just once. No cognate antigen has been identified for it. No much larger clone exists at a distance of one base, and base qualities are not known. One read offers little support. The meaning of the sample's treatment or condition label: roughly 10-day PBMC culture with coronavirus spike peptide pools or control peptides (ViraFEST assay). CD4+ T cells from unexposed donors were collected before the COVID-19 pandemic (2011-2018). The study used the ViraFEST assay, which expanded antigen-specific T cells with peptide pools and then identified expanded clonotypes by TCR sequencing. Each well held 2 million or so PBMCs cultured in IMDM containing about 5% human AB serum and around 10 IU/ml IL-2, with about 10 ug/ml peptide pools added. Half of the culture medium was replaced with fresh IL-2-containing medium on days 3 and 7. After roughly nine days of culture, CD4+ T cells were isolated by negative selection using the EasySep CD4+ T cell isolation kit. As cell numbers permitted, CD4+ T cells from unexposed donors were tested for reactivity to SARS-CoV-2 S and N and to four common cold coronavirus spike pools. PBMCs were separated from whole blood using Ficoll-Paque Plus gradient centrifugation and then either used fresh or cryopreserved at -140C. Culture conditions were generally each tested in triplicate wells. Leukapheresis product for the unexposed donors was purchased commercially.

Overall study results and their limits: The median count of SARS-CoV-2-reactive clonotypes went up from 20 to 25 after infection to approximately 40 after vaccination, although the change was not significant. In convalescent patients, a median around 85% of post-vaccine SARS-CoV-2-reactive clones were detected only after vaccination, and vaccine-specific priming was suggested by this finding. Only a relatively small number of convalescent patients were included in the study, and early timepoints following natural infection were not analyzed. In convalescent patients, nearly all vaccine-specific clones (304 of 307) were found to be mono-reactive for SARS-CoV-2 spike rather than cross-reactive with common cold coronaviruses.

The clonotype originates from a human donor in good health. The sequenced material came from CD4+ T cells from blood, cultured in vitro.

The CDR3 loop reads CASSGDNSPLGYTF. DNA sequence: TGTGCCAGTAGCGGGGACAACTCCCCTCTTGGCTACACCTTC. This receptor chain uses TRBV19 and TRBJ1-2; a tentative D call is TRBD1 (6 bases match). The CDR3 runs 14 residues from the cysteine to the phenylalanine. Only CDR3 DNA is held: 42 bases, read in frame from base 1. V and J lose 6 bases and 7 bases, and a span of 18 bases separates them. In the germline V gene (reference sequence), CDR1 corresponds to LNHDA and CDR2 to SQIVND. Reference TRBV19 and TRBJ1-2 proteins supply the regions before and after the CDR3; the full variable domain is: DGGITQSPKYLFRKEGQNVTLSCEQNLNHDAMYWYRQDPGQGLRLIYYSQIVNDFQKGDIAEGYSVSREKKESFPLTVTSAQKNPTAFYLCASSGDNSPLGYTFGSGTRLTVV.